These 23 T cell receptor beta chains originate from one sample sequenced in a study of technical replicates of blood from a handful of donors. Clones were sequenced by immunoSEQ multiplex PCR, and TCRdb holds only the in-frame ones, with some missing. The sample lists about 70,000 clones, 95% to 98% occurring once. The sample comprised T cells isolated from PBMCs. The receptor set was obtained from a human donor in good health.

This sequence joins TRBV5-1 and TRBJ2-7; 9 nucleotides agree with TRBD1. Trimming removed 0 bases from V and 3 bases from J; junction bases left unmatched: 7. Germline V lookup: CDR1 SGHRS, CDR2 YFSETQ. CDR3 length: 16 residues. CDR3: CASSLELGDRVYEQYF. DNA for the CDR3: TGCGCCAGCAGCTTGGAACTTGGGGACAGGGTCTACGAGCAGTACTTC. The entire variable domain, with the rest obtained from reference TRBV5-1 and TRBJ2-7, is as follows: KAGVTQTPRYLIKTRGQQVTLSCSPISGHRSVSWYQQTPGQGLQFLFEYFSETQRNKGNFPGRFSGRQFSNSRSEMNVSTLELGDSALYLCASSLELGDRVYEQYFGPGTRLTVT.

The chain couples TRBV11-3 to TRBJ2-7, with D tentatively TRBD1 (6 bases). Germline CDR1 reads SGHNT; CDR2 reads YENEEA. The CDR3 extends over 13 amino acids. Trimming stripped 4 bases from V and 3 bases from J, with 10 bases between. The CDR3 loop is CASSWTAFYEQYF. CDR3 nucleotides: TGTGCCAGCAGCTGGACAGCATTCTACGAGCAGTACTTC.

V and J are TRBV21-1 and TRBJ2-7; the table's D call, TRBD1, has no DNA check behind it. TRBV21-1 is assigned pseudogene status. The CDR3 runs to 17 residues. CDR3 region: CASSKALGHAATYEQYF. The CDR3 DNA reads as TGTGCCAGCAGCAAAGCGCTCGGCCACGCCGCGACATACGAGCAGTACTTC.

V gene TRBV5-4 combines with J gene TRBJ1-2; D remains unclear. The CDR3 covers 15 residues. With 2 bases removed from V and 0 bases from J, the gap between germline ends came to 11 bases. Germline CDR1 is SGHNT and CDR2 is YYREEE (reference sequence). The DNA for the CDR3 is TGTGCCAGCAGCTTCTGGTCCACTCCTAACTATGGCTACACCTTC. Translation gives CASSFWSTPNYGYTF.

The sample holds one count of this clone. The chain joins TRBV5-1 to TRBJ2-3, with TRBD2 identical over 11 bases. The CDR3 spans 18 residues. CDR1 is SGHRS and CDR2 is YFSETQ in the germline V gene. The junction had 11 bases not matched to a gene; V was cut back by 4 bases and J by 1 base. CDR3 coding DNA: TGCGCCAGCAGCCCGCCATCACTAGCGGGAGTCGGCACAGATACGCAGTATTTT. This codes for CASSPPSLAGVGTDTQYF.

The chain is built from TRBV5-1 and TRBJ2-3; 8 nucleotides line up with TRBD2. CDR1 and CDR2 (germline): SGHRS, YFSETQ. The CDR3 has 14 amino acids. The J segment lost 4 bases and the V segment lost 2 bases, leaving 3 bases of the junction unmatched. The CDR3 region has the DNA TGCGCCAGCAGCTTAGGGACTAGTGCAGATACGCAGTATTTT. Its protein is CASSLGTSADTQYF.

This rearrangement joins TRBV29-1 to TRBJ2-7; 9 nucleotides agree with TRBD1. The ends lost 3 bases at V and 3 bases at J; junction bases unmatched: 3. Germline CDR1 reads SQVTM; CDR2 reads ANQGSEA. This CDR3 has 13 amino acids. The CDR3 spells CSVEGDRDYEQYF. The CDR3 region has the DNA TGCAGCGTTGAGGGGGACAGGGACTACGAGCAGTACTTC.

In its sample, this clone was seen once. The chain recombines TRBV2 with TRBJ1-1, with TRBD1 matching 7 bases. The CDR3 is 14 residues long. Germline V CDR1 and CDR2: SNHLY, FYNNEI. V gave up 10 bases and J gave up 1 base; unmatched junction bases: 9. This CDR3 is CAKERGRWNTEAFF. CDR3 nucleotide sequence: TGTGCCAAAGAGAGGGGGCGTTGGAACACTGAAGCTTTCTTT. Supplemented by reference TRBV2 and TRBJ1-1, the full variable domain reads EPEVTQTPSHQVTQMGQEVILRCVPISNHLYFYWYRQILGQKVEFLVSFYNNEISEKSEIFDDQFSVERPDGSNFTLKIRSTKLEDSAMYFCAKERGRWNTEAFFGQGTRLTVV.

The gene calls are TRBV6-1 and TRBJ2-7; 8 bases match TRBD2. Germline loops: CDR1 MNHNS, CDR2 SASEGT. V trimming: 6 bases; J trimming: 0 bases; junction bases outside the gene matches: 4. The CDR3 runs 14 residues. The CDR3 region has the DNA TGTGCCAGCAGACTAGCGGAGAGCTCCTACGAGCAGTACTTC. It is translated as CASRLAESSYEQYF.

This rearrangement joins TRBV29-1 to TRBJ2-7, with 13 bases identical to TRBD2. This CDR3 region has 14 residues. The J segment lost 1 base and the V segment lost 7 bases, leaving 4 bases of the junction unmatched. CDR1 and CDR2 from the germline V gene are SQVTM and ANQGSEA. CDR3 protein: CSAGTSGISYEQYF. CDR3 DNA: TGCAGCGCTGGGACTAGCGGGATTTCCTACGAGCAGTACTTC.

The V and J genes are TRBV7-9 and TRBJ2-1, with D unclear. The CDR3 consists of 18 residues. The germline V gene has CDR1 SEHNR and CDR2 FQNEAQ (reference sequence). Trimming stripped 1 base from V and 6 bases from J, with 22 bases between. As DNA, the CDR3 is TGTGCCAGCAGCTTAGTTTCCAGGAAACTCCAGGTAGGCAATGAGCAGTTCTTC. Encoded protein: CASSLVSRKLQVGNEQFF.

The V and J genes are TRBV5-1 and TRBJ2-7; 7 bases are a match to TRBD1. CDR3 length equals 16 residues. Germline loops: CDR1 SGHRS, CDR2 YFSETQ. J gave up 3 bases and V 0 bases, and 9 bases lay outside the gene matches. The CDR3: CASSLVDRAKGYEQYF. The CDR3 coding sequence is TGCGCCAGCAGCTTGGTAGACAGGGCAAAAGGCTACGAGCAGTACTTC.

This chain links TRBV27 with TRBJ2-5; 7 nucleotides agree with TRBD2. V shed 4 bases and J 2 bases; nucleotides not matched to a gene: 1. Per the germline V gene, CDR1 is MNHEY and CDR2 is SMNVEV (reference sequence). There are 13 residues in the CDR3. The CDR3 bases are TGTGCCAGCAGTTGGGGGGGGCAAGAGACCCAGTACTTC. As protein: CASSWGGQETQYF.

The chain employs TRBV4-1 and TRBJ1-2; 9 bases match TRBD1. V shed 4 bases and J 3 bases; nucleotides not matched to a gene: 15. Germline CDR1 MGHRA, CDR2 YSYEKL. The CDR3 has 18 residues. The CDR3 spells CASSRLDLGQGRHYGYTF. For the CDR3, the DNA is TGCGCCAGCAGCCGGTTAGACCTAGGACAGGGGCGACACTATGGCTACACCTTC.

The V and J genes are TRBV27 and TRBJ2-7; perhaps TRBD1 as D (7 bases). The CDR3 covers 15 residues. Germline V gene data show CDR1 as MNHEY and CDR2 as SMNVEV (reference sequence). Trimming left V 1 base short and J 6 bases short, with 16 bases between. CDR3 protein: CASSLWRGPLLEQYF. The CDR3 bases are TGTGCCAGCAGTTTATGGAGGGGGCCCCTCCTCGAGCAGTACTTC.

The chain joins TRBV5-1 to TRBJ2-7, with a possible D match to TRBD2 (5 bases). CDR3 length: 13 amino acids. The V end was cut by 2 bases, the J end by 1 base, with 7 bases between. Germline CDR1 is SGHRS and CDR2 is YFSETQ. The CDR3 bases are TGCGCCAGCAGCTTAAGAGGGTCCTACGAGCAGTACTTC. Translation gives CASSLRGSYEQYF.

CDR3 amino acids: CASSLPTSGGSTDTQYF. The DNA for the CDR3 is TGTGCCAGCAGCTTGCCGACTAGCGGGGGCAGCACAGATACGCAGTATTTT. V is TRBV7-9 and J is TRBJ2-3; 12 bases agree with TRBD2. The CDR3 runs 17 residues. Germline V gives CDR1 SEHNR, CDR2 FQNEAQ (reference sequence). V was pared by 3 bases and J by 0 bases, with 4 bases of the junction left unmatched.

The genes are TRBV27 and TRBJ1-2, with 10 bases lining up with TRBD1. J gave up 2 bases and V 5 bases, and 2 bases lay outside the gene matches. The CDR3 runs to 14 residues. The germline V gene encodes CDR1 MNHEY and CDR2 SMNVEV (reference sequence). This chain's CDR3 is CASSRDRGNYGYTF. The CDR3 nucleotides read TGTGCCAGCAGTAGGGACAGGGGAAACTATGGCTACACCTTC.

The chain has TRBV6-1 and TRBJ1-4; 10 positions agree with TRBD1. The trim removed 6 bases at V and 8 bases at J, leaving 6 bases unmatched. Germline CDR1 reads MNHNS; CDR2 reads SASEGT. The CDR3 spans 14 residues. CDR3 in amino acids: CASRAGTGDEKLFF. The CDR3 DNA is TGTGCCAGCAGAGCCGGGACAGGGGACGAAAAACTGTTTTTT.

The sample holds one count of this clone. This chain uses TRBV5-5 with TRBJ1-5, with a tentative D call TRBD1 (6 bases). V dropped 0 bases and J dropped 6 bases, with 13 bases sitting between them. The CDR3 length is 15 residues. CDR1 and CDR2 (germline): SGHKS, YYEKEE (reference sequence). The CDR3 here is CASSLAPSGVQPQHF. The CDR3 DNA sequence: TGTGCCAGCAGCTTGGCACCTTCAGGGGTTCAGCCCCAGCATTTT.

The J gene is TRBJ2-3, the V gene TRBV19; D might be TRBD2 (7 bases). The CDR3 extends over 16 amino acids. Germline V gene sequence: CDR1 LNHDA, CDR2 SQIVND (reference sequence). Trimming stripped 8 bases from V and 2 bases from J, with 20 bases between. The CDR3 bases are TGTGCCAGTGGGGGGGGGCTTTTTTGGGACACAGATACGCAGTATTTT. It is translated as CASGGGLFWDTDTQYF.

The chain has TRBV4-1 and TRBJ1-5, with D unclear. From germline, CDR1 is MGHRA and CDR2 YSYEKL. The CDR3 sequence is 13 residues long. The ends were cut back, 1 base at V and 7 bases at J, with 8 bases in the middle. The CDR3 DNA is TGCGCCAGCAGCCAAGTGCTAGGACAGCCCCAGCATTTT. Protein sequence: CASSQVLGQPQHF.

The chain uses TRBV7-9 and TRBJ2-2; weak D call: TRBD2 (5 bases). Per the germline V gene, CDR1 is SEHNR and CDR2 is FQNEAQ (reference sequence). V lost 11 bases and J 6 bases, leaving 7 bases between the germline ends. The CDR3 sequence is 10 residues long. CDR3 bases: TGTGCCCTAGCCCCCGGGGAGCTGTTTTTT. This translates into CALAPGELFF.